These 6 T cell receptor beta chains were sequenced from one sample in a study of CD8 T cells in ankylosing spondylitis. TCRdb reprocessed the 5' RACE reads with MiXCR, giving one entry per CDR3 protein. The sample has 300,000 to 400,000 distinct CDR3 sequences, 9.5% to 13% seen once. Sequenced sample: blood, either unsorted or a sorted T cell fraction (not recorded which). The receptors were gathered from a female donor with ankylosing spondylitis or in good health (not recorded which).

This clonotype has at least ten counts. This chain joins TRBV7-2 and TRBJ1-2, with a tentative D call TRBD1 (6 bases). Trimming took 5 bases from V and 4 from J, leaving 11 bases between them. Germline V gene data show CDR1 as SGHTA and CDR2 as FQGNSA. The CDR3 has 13 residues. CDR3 nucleotides: TGTGCCAGCAGCCCAAGGGGGAGCTATGGCTACACCTTC. It encodes CASSPRGSYGYTF.

The CDR3, as DNA: TGCGCCAGCAGCTTGGACACGAACACTGAAGCTTTCTTT. Encoded protein: CASSLDTNTEAFF. V gene TRBV5-1 combines with J gene TRBJ1-1; no reliable D call. CDR1 and CDR2 (germline): SGHRS, YFSETQ. This CDR3 has 13 residues. V shed 0 bases and J shed 1 base, with 4 bases lying between them.

This clonotype turned up a few times. The V and J genes are TRBV5-1 and TRBJ2-3; D remains unclear. The germline V gene encodes CDR1 SGHRS and CDR2 YFSETQ. Trimming took 1 base from V and 1 from J, leaving 10 bases between them. CDR3 size: 15 residues. CDR3 amino acids: CASSLRAEGTDTQYF. DNA of the CDR3: TGCGCCAGCAGCTTGAGGGCCGAGGGCACAGATACGCAGTATTTT.

The sample holds many counts of this clonotype. This chain links TRBV10-3 with TRBJ1-4, with TRBD1 identical over 7 bases. The CDR3 sequence is 13 residues long. Germline V gene lookup returns CDR1 ENHRY and CDR2 SYGVKD. Losses at the gene ends were 4 bases for V and 4 bases for J; bases not matched to a gene: 0. CDR3 in DNA: TGTGCCATCAGTGGACAGGGTAATGAAAAACTGTTTTTT. As protein: CAISGQGNEKLFF.

This clonotype was observed a handful of times. The chain couples TRBV5-4 to TRBJ2-1, with D perhaps matching TRBD1 or TRBD2 (5 bases each). Germline V gene lookup returns CDR1 SGHNT and CDR2 YYREEE (reference sequence). The CDR3 has 17 residues. V lost 0 bases to trimming and J lost 7 bases, with 20 bases between them. In DNA, the CDR3 is TGTGCCAGCAGCTTGGGGGGGAGCTTGGAGCTGGGAAATGAGCAGTTCTTC. Translated, it gives CASSLGGSLELGNEQFF.

This clonotype was seen a handful of times. V gene TRBV28 combines with J gene TRBJ2-5; D gene unclear. V lost 4 bases to trimming and J lost 3 bases, with 15 bases between them. The CDR3 has 15 amino acids. The germline gives CDR1 MDHEN, CDR2 SYDVKM. The CDR3 region has the DNA TGTGCCAGCAGTTCCTCTGGGCCTCTGAAAGAGACCCAGTACTTC. This gives the protein CASSSSGPLKETQYF. Full variable domain (missing parts from reference TRBV28 and TRBJ2-5): DVKVTQSSRYLVKRTGEKVFLECVQDMDHENMFWYRQDPGLGLRLIYFSYDVKMKEKGDIPEGYSVSREKKERFSLILESASTNQTSMYLCASSSSGPLKETQYFGPGTRLLVL.